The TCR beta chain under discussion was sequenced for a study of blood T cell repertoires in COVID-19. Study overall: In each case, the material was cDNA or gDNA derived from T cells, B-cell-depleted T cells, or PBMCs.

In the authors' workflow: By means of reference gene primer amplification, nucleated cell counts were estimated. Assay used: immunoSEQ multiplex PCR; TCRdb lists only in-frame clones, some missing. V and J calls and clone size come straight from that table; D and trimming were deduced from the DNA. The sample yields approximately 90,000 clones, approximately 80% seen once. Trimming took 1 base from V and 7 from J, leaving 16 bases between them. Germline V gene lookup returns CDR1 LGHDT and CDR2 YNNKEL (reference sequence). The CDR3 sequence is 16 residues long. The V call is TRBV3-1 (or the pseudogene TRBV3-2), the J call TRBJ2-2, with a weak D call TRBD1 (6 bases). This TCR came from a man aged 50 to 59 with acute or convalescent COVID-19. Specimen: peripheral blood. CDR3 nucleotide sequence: TGTGCCAGCAGCCAAGTGGAAACAGGGCGCAACGGGGAGCTGTTTTTT. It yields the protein CASSQVETGRNGELFF.